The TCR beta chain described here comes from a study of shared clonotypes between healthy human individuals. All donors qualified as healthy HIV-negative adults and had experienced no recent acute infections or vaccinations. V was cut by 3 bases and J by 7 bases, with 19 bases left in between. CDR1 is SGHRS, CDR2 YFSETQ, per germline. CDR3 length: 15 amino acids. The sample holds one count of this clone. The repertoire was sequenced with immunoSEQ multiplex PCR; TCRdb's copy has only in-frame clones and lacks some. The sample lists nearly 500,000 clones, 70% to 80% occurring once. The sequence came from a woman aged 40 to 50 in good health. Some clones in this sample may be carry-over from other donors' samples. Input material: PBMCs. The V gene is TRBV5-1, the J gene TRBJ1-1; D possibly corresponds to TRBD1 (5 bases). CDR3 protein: CASSSGARDALEAFF. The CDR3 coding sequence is TGCGCCAGCAGCTCTGGTGCCAGGGACGCTCTTGAAGCTTTCTTT.